This is a list of T cell receptor beta chains from one sample in a study of T cells in Graves' hyperthyroidism and ophthalmopathy. From the multiplex PCR reads, TCRdb called clonotypes with MiXCR, one entry per CDR3 protein. The sample lists approximately 630,000 distinct CDR3 sequences, 15% to 20% occurring once. The sequencing sample was made of blood. All receptors derive from a woman aged 25 to 39 with Graves' hyperthyroidism. Both conserved end residues are part of each CDR3. D genes are given only for firm matches. Not all rows give a size; the values are once, few, many and, for expanded clones, a class.

>TRBV5-1|13|TRBJ2-1|NA|few
CASSSDGGSEQFF
TGCGCCAGCAGCTCGGACGGGGGTAGTGAGCAGTTCTTC
>TRBV7-9|16|TRBJ2-7|TRBD1|many
CASSYPGTALIYEQYF
TGTGCCAGCAGTTACCCCGGGACAGCCCTGATCTACGAGCAGTACTTC
>TRBV28|15|TRBJ2-4|NA|many
CASRGGEIAKNIQYF
TGTGCCAGCAGAGGAGGGGAAATAGCCAAAAACATTCAGTACTTC
>TRBV7-2|15|TRBJ1-1|NA|many
CASSLGVVGNTEAFF
TGTGCCAGCAGCCTAGGGGTCGTAGGGAACACTGAAGCTTTCTTT
>TRBV20-1|13|TRBJ2-7|NA|NA
CSARVALHYEQYF
TGCAGTGCTAGAGTCGCCCTGCACTACGAGCAGTACTTC
>TRBV7-8|16|TRBJ2-1|NA|NA
CASSFGTASSYNEQFF
TGTGCCAGCAGCTTTGGGACGGCTAGCTCCTACAATGAGCAGTTCTTC
>TRBV11-2|15|TRBJ2-1|TRBD2|few
CASSPGLAGALKGFF
TGTGCCAGCAGCCCAGGACTAGCGGGAGCCCTAAAGGGGTTCTTC
>TRBV15|13|TRBJ2-2|NA|few
CATSRVPHGELFF
TGTGCCACCAGCAGAGTACCACACGGGGAGCTGTTTTTT
>TRBV20-1|12|TRBJ2-7|NA|many
CSATDSPYEQYF
TGCAGTGCTACGGACAGCCCCTACGAGCAGTACTTC
>TRBV20-1|17|TRBJ2-7|TRBD1|many
CSAAGTGLNGLSYEQYF
TGCAGTGCAGCCGGGACAGGGCTGAATGGGCTTTCCTACGAGCAGTACTTC
>TRBV7-8|17|TRBJ2-5|TRBD2|many
CASSPPGLVERQETQYF
TGTGCCAGCAGCCCACCAGGACTAGTCGAACGTCAAGAGACCCAGTACTTC
>TRBV5-1|15|TRBJ2-1|TRBD1|few
CASSLLDRARDEQFF
TGCGCCAGCAGCTTGCTCGACAGGGCGAGGGATGAGCAGTTCTTC
>TRBV28|13|TRBJ2-7|NA|many
CASSLTPVYEQYF
TGTGCCAGCAGTTTAACCCCAGTCTACGAGCAGTACTTC
>TRBV29-1|12|TRBJ1-2|TRBD1|few
CSVMDRSGGYTF
TGCAGCGTCATGGACAGGAGCGGTGGCTACACCTTC
>TRBV3-1|15|TRBJ1-5|NA|many
CASSQERGSGQPQHF
TGTGCCAGCAGCCAAGAGAGGGGGAGTGGTCAGCCCCAGCATTTT
>TRBV6-1|19|TRBJ2-1|TRBD2|many
CASRGRLAGGPRGVNEQFF
TGTGCCAGCAGGGGCAGACTAGCGGGAGGGCCGAGGGGAGTGAATGAGCAGTTCTTC
>TRBV19|16|TRBJ1-5|TRBD1|few
CAVQRGQGMGNQPQHF
TGTGCCGTCCAACGGGGACAGGGGATGGGCAATCAGCCCCAGCATTTT
>TRBV5-5|14|TRBJ1-6|NA|few
CASRSGTGNSPLHF
TGTGCCAGCAGATCCGGGACGGGGAATTCACCCCTCCACTTT
>TRBV28|14|TRBJ2-7|NA|many
CASSLDSVNYEQYF
TGTGCCAGCAGTTTGGACAGCGTAAACTACGAGCAGTACTTC
>TRBV5-1|15|TRBJ2-1|NA|many
CASSLADHDVGEQFF
TGCGCCAGCAGCTTGGCGGACCACGATGTTGGAGAGCAGTTCTTC
>TRBV7-2|12|TRBJ2-3|NA|many
CASSLVMSTQYF
TGTGCCAGCAGCTTAGTAATGTCTACGCAGTATTTT
>TRBV10-3|12|TRBJ2-7|NA|many
CAISGGRDEQYF
TGTGCCATCAGCGGGGGCCGCGACGAGCAGTACTTC
>TRBV28|11|TRBJ1-1|NA|many
CASTVNTEAFF
TGTGCCAGCACAGTGAACACTGAAGCTTTCTTT
>TRBV6-1|11|TRBJ2-7|NA|many
CASRLIYEQYF
TGTGCCAGCAGACTTATATACGAGCAGTACTTC
>TRBV6-1|12|TRBJ2-1|NA|few
CASSSQANEQFF
TGTGCCAGCAGTTCCCAGGCGAACGAGCAGTTCTTC
>TRBV18|13|TRBJ2-7|NA|few
CASSPPGLMEQYF
TGTGCCAGCTCACCACCGGGCCTCATGGAGCAGTACTTC
>TRBV28|14|TRBJ2-2|NA|many
CASSLRSNTGELFF
TGTGCCAGCAGTTTACGGAGTAACACCGGGGAGCTGTTTTTT
>TRBV5-1|14|TRBJ1-1|NA|NA
CASSFGATNTEAFF
TGCGCCAGCAGTTTCGGAGCCACGAACACTGAAGCTTTCTTT